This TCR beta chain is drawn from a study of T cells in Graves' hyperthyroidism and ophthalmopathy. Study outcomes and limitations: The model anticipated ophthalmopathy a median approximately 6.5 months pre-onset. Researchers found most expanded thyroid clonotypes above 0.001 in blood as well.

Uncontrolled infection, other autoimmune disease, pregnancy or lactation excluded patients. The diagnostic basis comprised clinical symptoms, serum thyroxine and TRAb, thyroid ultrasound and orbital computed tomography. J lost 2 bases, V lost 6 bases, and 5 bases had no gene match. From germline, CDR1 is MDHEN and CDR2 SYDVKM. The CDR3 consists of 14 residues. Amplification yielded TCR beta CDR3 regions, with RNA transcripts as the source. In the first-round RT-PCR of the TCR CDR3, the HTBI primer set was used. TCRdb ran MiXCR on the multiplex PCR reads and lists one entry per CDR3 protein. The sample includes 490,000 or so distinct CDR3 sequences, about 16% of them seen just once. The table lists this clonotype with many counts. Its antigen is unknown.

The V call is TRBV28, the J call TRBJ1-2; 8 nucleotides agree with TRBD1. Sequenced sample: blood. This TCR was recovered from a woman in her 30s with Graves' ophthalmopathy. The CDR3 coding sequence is TGTGCCAGCAGCTGGGACAGGCTGAACTATGGCTACACCTTC. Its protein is CASSWDRLNYGYTF.